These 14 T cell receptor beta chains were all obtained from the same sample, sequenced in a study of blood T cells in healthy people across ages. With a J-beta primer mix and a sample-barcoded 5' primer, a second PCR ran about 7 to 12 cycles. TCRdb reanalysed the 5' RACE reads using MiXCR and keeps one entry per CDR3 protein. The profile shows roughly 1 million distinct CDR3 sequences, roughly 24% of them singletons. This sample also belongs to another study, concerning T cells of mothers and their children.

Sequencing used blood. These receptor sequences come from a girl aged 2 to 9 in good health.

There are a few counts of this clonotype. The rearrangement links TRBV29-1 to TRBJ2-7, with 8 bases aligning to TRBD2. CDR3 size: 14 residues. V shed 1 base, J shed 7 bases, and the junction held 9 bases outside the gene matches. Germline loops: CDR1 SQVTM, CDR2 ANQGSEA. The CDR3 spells CSVEGTSSAGEQYF. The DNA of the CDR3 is TGCAGCGTTGAAGGGACTAGCAGCGCGGGGGAGCAGTACTTC.

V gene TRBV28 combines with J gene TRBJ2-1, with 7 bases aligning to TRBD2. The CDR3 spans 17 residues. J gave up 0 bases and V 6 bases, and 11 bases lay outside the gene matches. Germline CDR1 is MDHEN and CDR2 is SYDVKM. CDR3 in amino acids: CASSFNPGGSSYNEQFF. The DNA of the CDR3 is TGTGCCAGCAGCTTCAACCCCGGCGGGAGCTCCTACAATGAGCAGTTCTTC.

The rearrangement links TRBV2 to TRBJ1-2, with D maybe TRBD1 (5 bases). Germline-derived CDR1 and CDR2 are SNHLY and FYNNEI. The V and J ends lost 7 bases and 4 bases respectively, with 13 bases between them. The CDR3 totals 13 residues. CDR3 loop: CASMVGQSYGYTF. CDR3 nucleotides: TGTGCCAGCATGGTGGGGCAGTCCTATGGCTACACCTTC.

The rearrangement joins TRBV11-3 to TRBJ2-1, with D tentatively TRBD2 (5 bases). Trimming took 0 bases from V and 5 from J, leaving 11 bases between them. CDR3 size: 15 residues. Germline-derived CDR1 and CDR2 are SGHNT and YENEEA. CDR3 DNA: TGTGCCAGCAGCTTAGATATACTAGATAACAATGAGCAGTTCTTC. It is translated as CASSLDILDNNEQFF. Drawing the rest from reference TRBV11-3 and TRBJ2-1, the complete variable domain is EAGVVQSPRYKIIEKKQPVAFWCNPISGHNTLYWYLQNLGQGPELLIRYENEEAVDDSQLPKDRFSAERLKGVDSTLKIQPAELGDSAVYLCASSLDILDNNEQFFGPGTRLTVL.

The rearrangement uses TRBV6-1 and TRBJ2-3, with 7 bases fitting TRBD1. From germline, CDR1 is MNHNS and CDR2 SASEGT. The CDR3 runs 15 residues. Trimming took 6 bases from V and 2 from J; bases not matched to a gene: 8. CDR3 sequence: CASSTDRSYTDTQYF. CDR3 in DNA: TGTGCCAGCAGCACGGACAGGAGCTACACAGATACGCAGTATTTT.

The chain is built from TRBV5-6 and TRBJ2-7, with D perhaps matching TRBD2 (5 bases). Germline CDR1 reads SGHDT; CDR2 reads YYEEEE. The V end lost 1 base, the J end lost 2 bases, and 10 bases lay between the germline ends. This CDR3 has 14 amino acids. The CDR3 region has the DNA TGTGCCAGCAGCTTGCAAGGGAGCCCCTACGAGCAGTACTTC. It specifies CASSLQGSPYEQYF. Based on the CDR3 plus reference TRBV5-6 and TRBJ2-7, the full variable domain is DAGVTQSPTHLIKTRGQQVTLRCSPKSGHDTVSWYQQALGQGPQFIFQYYEEEERQRGNFPDRFSGHQFPNYSSELNVNALLLGDSALYLCASSLQGSPYEQYFGPGTRLTVT.

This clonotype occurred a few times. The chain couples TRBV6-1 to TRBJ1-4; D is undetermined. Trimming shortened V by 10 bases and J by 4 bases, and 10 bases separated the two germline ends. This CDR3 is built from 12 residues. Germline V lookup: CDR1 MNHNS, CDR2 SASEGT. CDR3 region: CAIPLNNEKLFF. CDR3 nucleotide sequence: TGTGCCATCCCACTCAATAATGAAAAACTGTTTTTT.

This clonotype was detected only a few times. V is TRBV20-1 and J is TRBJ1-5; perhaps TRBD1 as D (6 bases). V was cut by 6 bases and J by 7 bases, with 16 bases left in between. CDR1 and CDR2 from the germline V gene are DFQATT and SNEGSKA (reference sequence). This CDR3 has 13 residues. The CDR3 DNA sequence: TGCAGTGCGAAGGGGGGGTTTGACCAGCCCCAGCATTTT. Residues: CSAKGGFDQPQHF.

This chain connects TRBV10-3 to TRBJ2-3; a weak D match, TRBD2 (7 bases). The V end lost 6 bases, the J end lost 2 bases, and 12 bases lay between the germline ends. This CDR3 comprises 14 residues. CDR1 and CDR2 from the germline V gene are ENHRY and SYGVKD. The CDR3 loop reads CAIRSGGHTDTQYF. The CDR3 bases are TGTGCCATCAGGTCGGGGGGCCACACAGATACGCAGTATTTT.

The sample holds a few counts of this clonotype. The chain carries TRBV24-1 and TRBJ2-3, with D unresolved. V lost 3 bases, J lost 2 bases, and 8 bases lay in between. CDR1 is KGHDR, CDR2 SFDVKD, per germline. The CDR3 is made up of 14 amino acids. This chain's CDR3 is CATSDPGSTDTQYF. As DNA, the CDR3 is TGTGCCACCAGTGATCCCGGTTCCACAGATACGCAGTATTTT.

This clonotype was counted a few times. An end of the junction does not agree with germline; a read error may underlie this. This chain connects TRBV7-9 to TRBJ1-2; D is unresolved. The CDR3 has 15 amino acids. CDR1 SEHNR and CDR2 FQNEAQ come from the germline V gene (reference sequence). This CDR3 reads CASSSLLTSLYGYTF. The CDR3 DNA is TGCGCCAGCAGCTCCCTCCTGACATCTCTCTATGGCTACACCTTC.

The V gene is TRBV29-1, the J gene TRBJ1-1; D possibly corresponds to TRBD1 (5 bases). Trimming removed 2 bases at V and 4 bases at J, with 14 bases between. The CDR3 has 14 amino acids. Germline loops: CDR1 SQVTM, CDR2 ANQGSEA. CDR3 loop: CSVESVLGTTEAFF. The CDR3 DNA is TGCAGCGTTGAATCGGTCCTGGGGACCACTGAAGCTTTCTTT.

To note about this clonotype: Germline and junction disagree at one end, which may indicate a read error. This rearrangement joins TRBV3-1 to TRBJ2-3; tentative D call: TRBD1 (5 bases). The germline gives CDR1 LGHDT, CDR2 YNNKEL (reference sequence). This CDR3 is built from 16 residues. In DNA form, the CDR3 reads TGTGCCAGCAACCAAGGGGCAGGTTTTGGGGCAGATACGCAGTATTTT. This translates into CASNQGAGFGADTQYF.

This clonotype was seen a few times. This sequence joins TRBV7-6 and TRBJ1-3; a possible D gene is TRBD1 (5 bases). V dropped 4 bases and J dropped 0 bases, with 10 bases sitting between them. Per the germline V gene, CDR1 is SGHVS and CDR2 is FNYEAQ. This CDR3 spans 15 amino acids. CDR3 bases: TGTGCCAGCAGCTGGGACTTCACCTCTGGAAACACCATATATTTT. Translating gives CASSWDFTSGNTIYF.